This T cell receptor (beta chain) derives from a study of breast tumors, draining lymph nodes, adjacent tissues. Findings of the study overall: Tumors had less TCR diversity than lymph nodes, more than nontumor tissue.

MiXCR, applied by TCRdb to the multiplex PCR reads, yields one record per CDR3 protein. The profile covers hundreds of thousands of distinct CDR3 sequences, with about 30% appearing a single time and over 1.1% taken by the ten largest. Breast cancer patients provided tissue from their axillary draining lymph nodes. Germline V gene sequence: CDR1 SEHNR, CDR2 FQNEAQ (reference sequence). This CDR3 is built from 19 residues. The V and J ends lost 1 base and 1 base, in that order; junction bases with no gene match: 7. This clonotype was seen ten or more times. Its antigen is not known. This receptor was taken from a female donor with breast cancer. Some clones in this sample may be carry-over from other donors' samples. The rearrangement links TRBV7-9 to TRBJ1-6; 10 positions agree with TRBD1. Sequencing was done on a sample of axillary lymph node tissue. The CDR3 DNA is TGTGCCAGCAGCTTAGGTCGACAGGGGGCTGGATCCTATAATTCACCCCTCCACTTT. It yields the protein CASSLGRQGAGSYNSPLHF.